These 20 T cell receptor beta chains came from one sample sequenced in a study of blood T cell repertoires in COVID-19. Clones were sequenced by immunoSEQ multiplex PCR, and TCRdb holds only the in-frame ones, with some missing. Altogether roughly 73,000 clones are present, 70% to 85% being singletons, with the ten largest covering roughly 2%. The sequenced sample consisted of peripheral blood. The receptors stem from an older woman with acute or convalescent COVID-19.

V is TRBV29-1 and J is TRBJ1-5; TRBD1 agrees at 10 bases. The CDR3 length is 14 residues. Germline V gene lookup returns CDR1 SQVTM and CDR2 ANQGSEA. V shed 4 bases, J shed 5 bases, and the junction held 5 bases outside the gene matches. CDR3 protein: CSVGSGTGDQPQHF. In DNA form, the CDR3 reads TGCAGCGTTGGATCCGGGACAGGGGATCAGCCCCAGCATTTT.

The rearrangement links TRBV6-4 to TRBJ2-1; 11 nucleotides line up with TRBD2. The V segment lost 6 bases and the J segment 7 bases; nucleotides outside the gene matches: 8. CDR1 is MRHNA and CDR2 is SNTAGT in the germline V gene. This CDR3 comprises 15 residues. The CDR3 here is CASSSTSGSTNEQFF. The DNA for the CDR3 is TGTGCCAGCAGCAGTACTAGCGGGAGCACAAATGAGCAGTTCTTC.

The chain links TRBV10-1 to TRBJ2-5, with 10 positions matching TRBD2. Germline V gene sequence: CDR1 WNHNN, CDR2 SYGVQD (reference sequence). J lost 4 bases, V lost 3 bases, and 5 bases had no gene match. The CDR3 length is 15 residues. The CDR3 bases are TGCGCCAGCAGTGATTCGCTAGCGGGAGTAGAGACCCAGTACTTC. Its protein is CASSDSLAGVETQYF.

This chain links TRBV6-1 with TRBJ1-2; the match to TRBD1 covers 7 bases. The V gene's germline CDR1 is MNHNS and CDR2 SASEGT. With 2 bases clipped from V and 2 bases from J, the junction kept 5 bases outside the gene matches. The CDR3 contains 15 residues. The CDR3 bases are TGTGCCAGCAGTGAAAAAACAGGGGCGAACTATGGCTACACCTTC. Amino acid sequence: CASSEKTGANYGYTF.

The V gene is TRBV14, the J gene TRBJ1-4; D is undetermined. In germline, CDR1 is SGHDN, CDR2 FVKESK. The CDR3 totals 15 residues. Trimming left V 0 bases short and J 14 bases short, with 19 bases between. CDR3 bases: TGTGCCAGCAGCCAAGAAGCCCCTATCTTTTCGGGGCTGTTTTTT. Translating gives CASSQEAPIFSGLFF.

The V call is TRBV5-4, the J call TRBJ2-7, with D possibly matching TRBD1 (5 bases). V dropped 4 bases and J dropped 2 bases, with 19 bases sitting between them. Germline CDR1 reads SGHNT; CDR2 reads YYREEE (reference sequence). This CDR3 spans 16 amino acids. The CDR3 DNA follows: TGTGCCAGCAGCGGCCTTCCTAAGGGGCGGACCTACGAGCAGTACTTC. Its protein is CASSGLPKGRTYEQYF.

V is TRBV6-5 and J is TRBJ1-2, with TRBD1 matching 7 bases. Losses at the gene ends were 5 bases for V and 1 base for J; bases not matched to a gene: 4. Germline V gives CDR1 MNHEY, CDR2 SVGAGI. The CDR3 has 14 residues. CDR3 nucleotide sequence: TGTGCCAGCAGTCCGACAGGGCGTAACTATGGCTACACCTTC. Translating it yields CASSPTGRNYGYTF.

The chain couples TRBV28 to TRBJ1-6; D gene ambiguous. The length of the CDR3 is 15 residues. V lost 1 base to trimming and J lost 0 bases, with 4 bases between them. The germline CDR1 and CDR2 sequences are MDHEN and SYDVKM. In nucleotides, the CDR3 is TGTGCCAGCAGTTTATCAGACTCCTATAATTCACCCCTCCACTTT. It translates to CASSLSDSYNSPLHF.

This rearrangement joins TRBV5-1 to TRBJ2-1, with D perhaps matching TRBD1 (5 bases). V gave up 0 bases and J gave up 6 bases, with 10 bases separating them. The CDR3 totals 14 residues. Looked up from germline, CDR1 is SGHRS and CDR2 is YFSETQ. The CDR3 nucleotides are TGCGCCAGCAGCTTGGCCAGGGTGTCCAATGAGCAGTTCTTC. Its protein product is CASSLARVSNEQFF.

This rearrangement joins TRBV7-8 to TRBJ2-5, with 15 bases aligning to TRBD2. The CDR3 spans 17 residues. V was clipped by 1 base and J by 6 bases; unmatched bases: 6. Per germline, CDR1 SGHVS and CDR2 FQNEAQ. CDR3 region: CASSLGTSGGVLKTQYF. In DNA form, the CDR3 reads TGTGCCAGCAGCTTAGGGACTAGCGGGGGGGTTTTAAAGACCCAGTACTTC. Combining the CDR3 with reference TRBV7-8 and TRBJ2-5 gives the whole variable domain GAGVSQSPRYKVAKRGQDVALRCDPISGHVSLFWYQQALGQGPEFLTYFQNEAQLDKSGLPSDRFFAERPEGSVSTLKIQRTQQEDSAVYLCASSLGTSGGVLKTQYFGPGTRLLVL.

DNA for the CDR3: TGCGCCAGCAGCCAAGCCCCTACTAGCGGGAGTCCGTCTTCCGAGCAGTACTTC. Translating gives CASSQAPTSGSPSSEQYF. The chain joins TRBV4-1 to TRBJ2-7; 11 bases match TRBD2. This CDR3 has 18 amino acids. V shed 1 base, J shed 6 bases, and the junction held 14 bases outside the gene matches. Germline CDR1 MGHRA, CDR2 YSYEKL.

This clone has a handful of counts. CDR3 nucleotide sequence: TGTGCCAGCAGCCAAGAAGGCGGGGGACAAGAGACCCAGTACTTC. Translating it yields CASSQEGGGQETQYF. The chain couples TRBV3-1 (or the pseudogene TRBV3-2) to TRBJ2-5; 7 positions match TRBD2. Germline CDR1 is LGHDT and CDR2 is YNNKEL (reference sequence). The ends lost 0 bases at V and 2 bases at J; junction bases unmatched: 3. The length of the CDR3 is 15 residues.

The chain joins TRBV19 to TRBJ1-1; D uncertain. The V end lost 5 bases, the J end lost 5 bases, and 12 bases lay between the germline ends. Germline V lookup: CDR1 LNHDA, CDR2 SQIVND (reference sequence). This CDR3 comprises 13 residues. The CDR3 is CASSDVWRTEAFF. CDR3 in DNA: TGTGCCAGTAGTGACGTATGGCGGACTGAAGCTTTCTTT.

The chain joins TRBV18 to TRBJ2-2; no definite D call. The CDR3 contains 12 residues. V was trimmed by 5 bases and J by 2 bases, leaving 3 bases between them. CDR1 KGHSH and CDR2 LQKENI come from the germline V gene. CDR3 amino acids: CASSTNTGELFF. The CDR3 DNA sequence: TGTGCCAGCTCAACTAACACCGGGGAGCTGTTTTTT.

The chain links TRBV10-3 to TRBJ2-2, with 8 nucleotides matching TRBD1. The CDR3 runs 17 residues. Germline CDR1 reads ENHRY; CDR2 reads SYGVKD. Trimming removed 10 bases from V and 3 bases from J; junction bases left unmatched: 16. CDR3 in DNA: TGTGCCACCCAAGGAAAAACAGGGGGGTCTGACACCGGGGAGCTGTTTTTT. Its translation is CATQGKTGGSDTGELFF.

The chain joins TRBV10-3 to TRBJ2-3; D is unresolved. The CDR3 spans 12 residues. The V end lost 3 bases, the J end lost 3 bases, and 4 bases lay between the germline ends. Germline assignment: CDR1 ENHRY and CDR2 SYGVKD. The CDR3 DNA follows: TGTGCCATCAGTGACTCGACAGATACGCAGTATTTT. Amino acids: CAISDSTDTQYF.

The rearrangement uses TRBV28 and TRBJ1-1; D is ambiguous. V lost 7 bases to trimming and J lost 1 base, with 4 bases between them. CDR3 length: 11 residues. CDR1 is MDHEN, CDR2 SYDVKM, per germline. The CDR3 bases are TGTGCCAGCACAGAGAACACTGAAGCTTTCTTT. It codes for CASTENTEAFF.

The chain combines TRBV6-5 with TRBJ1-1; D perhaps matches TRBD1 (6 bases). The CDR3 runs to 15 residues. V was trimmed by 4 bases and J by 4 bases, leaving 16 bases between them. Germline CDR1 and CDR2: MNHEY and SVGAGI. CDR3 DNA sequence: TGTGCCAGCAGTTTGACAGGCTGGGGTCCCACTGAAGCTTTCTTT. Amino acids: CASSLTGWGPTEAFF.

V gene TRBV7-9 combines with J gene TRBJ1-2; D not resolved. Trimming took 0 bases from V and 9 from J, leaving 20 bases between them. The CDR3 has 16 amino acids. CDR1 is SEHNR and CDR2 is FQNEAQ in the germline V gene (reference sequence). The CDR3 is CASSLAGGRRARSYTF. The CDR3 coding sequence is TGTGCCAGCAGCTTAGCGGGTGGGAGACGGGCTAGAAGCTACACCTTC. Full variable domain (remainder filled in from reference TRBV7-9 and TRBJ1-2): DTGVSQNPRHKITKRGQNVTFRCDPISEHNRLYWYRQTLGQGPEFLTYFQNEAQLEKSRLLSDRFSAERPKGSFSTLEIQRTEQGDSAMYLCASSLAGGRRARSYTFGSGTRLTVV.

J is TRBJ1-6 and V is TRBV18; 10 bases align to TRBD1. Germline CDR1 and CDR2: KGHSH and LQKENI. The J segment lost 5 bases and the V segment lost 4 bases, leaving 5 bases of the junction unmatched. The length of the CDR3 is 16 residues. The CDR3: CASSLRQGADNSPLHF. CDR3 nucleotides: TGTGCCAGCTCACTTCGACAGGGGGCAGATAATTCACCCCTCCACTTT.